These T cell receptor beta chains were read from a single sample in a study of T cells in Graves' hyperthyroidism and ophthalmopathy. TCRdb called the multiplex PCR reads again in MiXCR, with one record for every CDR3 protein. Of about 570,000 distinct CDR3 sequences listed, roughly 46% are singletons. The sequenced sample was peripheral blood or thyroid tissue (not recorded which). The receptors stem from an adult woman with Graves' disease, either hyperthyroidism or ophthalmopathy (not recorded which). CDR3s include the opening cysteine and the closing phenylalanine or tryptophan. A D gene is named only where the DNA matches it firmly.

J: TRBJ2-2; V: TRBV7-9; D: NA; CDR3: CASSPEGELFF
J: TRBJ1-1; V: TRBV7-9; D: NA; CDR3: CASRTRDGWNTEAFF
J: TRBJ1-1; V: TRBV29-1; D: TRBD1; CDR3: CSVDSGQGAGEAFF
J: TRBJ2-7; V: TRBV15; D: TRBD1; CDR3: CATSRTGTGRDEQYF
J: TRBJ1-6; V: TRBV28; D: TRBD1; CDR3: CASSSPDRARSPLHF
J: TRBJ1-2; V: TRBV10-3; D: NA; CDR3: CAISTSRAPYGYTF
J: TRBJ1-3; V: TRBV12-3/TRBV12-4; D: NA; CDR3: CASSLGLRVGGLVF
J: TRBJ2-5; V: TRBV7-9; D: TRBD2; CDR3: CASRDIRLAGMETQYF
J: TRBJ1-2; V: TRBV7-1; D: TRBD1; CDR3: CASSSWTGVYGYTF
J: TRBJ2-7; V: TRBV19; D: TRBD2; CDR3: CASKAGGAEQYF
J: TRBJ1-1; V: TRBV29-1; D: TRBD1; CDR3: CSVEETGGRNTEAFF
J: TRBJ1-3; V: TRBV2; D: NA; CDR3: CASRSPAGGTRNTIYF
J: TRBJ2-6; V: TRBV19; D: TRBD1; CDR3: CASSSPGQGGSVLTF
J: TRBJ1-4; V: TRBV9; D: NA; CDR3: CASSPGRPNEKLFF
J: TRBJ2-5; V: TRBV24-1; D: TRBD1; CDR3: CATSDPGQRHQETQYF
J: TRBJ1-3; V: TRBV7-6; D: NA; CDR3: CASTLAADFSGNTIYF
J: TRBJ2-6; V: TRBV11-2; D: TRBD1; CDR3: CASSLRTGFTGANVLTF
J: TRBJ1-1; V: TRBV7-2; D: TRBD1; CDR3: CASSQEALDRDAEAFF
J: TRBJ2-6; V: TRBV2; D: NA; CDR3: CASSPRPSSGNVLTF
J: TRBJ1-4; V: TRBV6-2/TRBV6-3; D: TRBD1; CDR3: CASSYPALLRDRTEKLFF
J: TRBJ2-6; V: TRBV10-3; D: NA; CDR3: CAISPGTFSGANVLTF
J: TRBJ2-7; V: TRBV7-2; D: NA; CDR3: CASISGSYEQYF